This entry lists 5 T cell receptor beta chains sequenced from one sample in a study of vaccination effects on CD4 cells after COVID-19 (dated by TCRdb to between 2021 and 2024). The library came from the immunoSEQ multiplex PCR assay. TCRdb limited this immuneACCESS table to in-frame rearrangements with V and J called. A share of clones is missing; checked studies link under half to unresolved V genes, and the rest is unexplained. For this sample there are tens of thousands of clones; roughly 74% appear just once. Roughly 2% of the sample is held by the ten biggest clonotypes. No antigen has been identified for these receptors. After 10 to 11 days of culture, CD4+ T cells were isolated with the EasySep CD4+ T cell isolation kit. Two doses of either the BNT162b2 or the mRNA-1273 mRNA SARS-CoV-2 vaccine were administered to participants. The starting material was CD4+ T cells from PBMCs cultured without peptide, obtained after COVID-19 vaccination. The receptors were gathered from a human donor who received a COVID-19 vaccine.

The chain employs TRBV30 and TRBJ1-1; D not resolved. Per germline, CDR1 GTSNPN and CDR2 SVGIG (reference sequence). Trimming pared 4 bases from V and 1 base from J, leaving 10 bases between. CDR3 length: 13 residues. The DNA for the CDR3 is TGTGCCTGGATGTGGACGGGGAACACTGAAGCTTTCTTT. This sequence encodes CAWMWTGNTEAFF. The complete variable domain, with remaining parts taken from reference TRBV30 and TRBJ1-1, reads SQTIHQWPATLVQPVGSPLSLECTVEGTSNPNLYWYRQAAGRGLQLLFYSVGIGQISSEVPQNLSASRPQDRQFILSSKKLLLSDSGFYLCAWMWTGNTEAFFGQGTRLTVV.

The rearrangement links TRBV6-1 to TRBJ1-1, with 7 bases identical to TRBD1. The CDR3 is 14 amino acids. Germline CDR1 and CDR2: MNHNS and SASEGT. V lost 0 bases, J lost 4 bases, and 2 bases stayed unmatched. The CDR3 sequence is CASSEAQGGTEAFF. DNA for the CDR3: TGTGCCAGCAGTGAAGCGCAGGGGGGCACTGAAGCTTTCTTT.

The rearrangement uses TRBV5-1 and TRBJ2-7; 8 bases line up with TRBD1. V trimming: 2 bases; J trimming: 6 bases; junction bases outside the gene matches: 4. Germline CDR1 is SGHRS and CDR2 is YFSETQ. The length of the CDR3 is 13 residues. CDR3 sequence (DNA): TGCGCCAGCAGCTTTCAGGGGGCGGGCGAGCAGTACGTC. It specifies CASSFQGAGEQYV.

In its sample, this clone was seen a few times. The genes are TRBV5-1 and TRBJ1-2; 7 nucleotides align to TRBD1. CDR1 is SGHRS, CDR2 YFSETQ, per germline. V dropped 2 bases and J dropped 8; count of bases not matched to a gene: 9. The CDR3 has 14 residues. CDR3 nucleotide sequence: TGCGCCAGCAGCTTCGATGCCCGACAGGGCGGCTACACCTTC. This gives the protein CASSFDARQGGYTF.

This chain joins TRBV24-1 and TRBJ2-3; TRBD1 matches 8 bases. Trimming cost V 4 bases and J 5 bases; bases outside gene matches: 7. The germline gives CDR1 KGHDR, CDR2 SFDVKD. This CDR3 region has 15 residues. The CDR3 is CATSESIQGGDTQYF. The CDR3 nucleotides read TGTGCCACCAGTGAGAGTATACAGGGGGGAGATACGCAGTATTTT.